A selection of T cell receptor beta chains follows, all from one sample in a study of blood T cell repertoires in COVID-19. TCRdb's copy holds only in-frame clones and misses some; the assay was immunoSEQ multiplex PCR. This table has over 150,000 clones, around 84% appearing once. Sequencing input: peripheral blood. The receptors originated from a human donor in a cohort sampled during active COVID-19. Both conserved end residues are part of each CDR3. A D gene is named only where the DNA matches it firmly. A clone size is listed for some rows: how often the clone was seen (once, few, many), or a class if it is expanded.

cdr3_length d_call j_call v_call clone_size cdr3_aa cdr3_nt
17 NA TRBJ2-1 TRBV15 NA CATSRDRENLENNEQFF TGTGCCACCAGCAGAGATCGGGAGAATTTAGAGAACAATGAGCAGTTCTTC
15 TRBD1 TRBJ2-1 TRBV28 NA CASSLSGQYSNEQFF TGTGCCAGCAGTTTATCGGGACAGTACAGCAATGAGCAGTTCTTC
15 NA TRBJ1-1 TRBV4-1 NA CASSQQAGLNTEAFF TGCGCCAGCAGCCAACAGGCGGGGTTGAACACTGAAGCTTTCTTT
15 TRBD1 TRBJ2-2 TRBV25-1 NA CASSGQGAWTGELFF TGTGCCAGCAGTGGACAGGGGGCTTGGACCGGGGAGCTGTTTTTT
15 NA TRBJ1-1 TRBV19 NA CASRQEYQMNTEAFF TGTGCCAGTAGACAGGAGTACCAAATGAACACTGAAGCTTTCTTT
12 TRBD1 TRBJ2-7 TRBV2 NA CASTTGGYEQYF TGTGCCAGCACTACAGGGGGCTACGAGCAGTACTTC
14 NA TRBJ2-5 TRBV7-9 NA CASSLSGGMETQYF TGTGCCAGCAGCTTAAGCGGCGGGATGGAGACCCAGTACTTC
15 TRBD1 TRBJ1-3 TRBV5-6 NA CASSPVDRVENTIYF TGTGCCAGCAGCCCGGTGGACAGGGTGGAGAACACCATATATTTT
15 TRBD1 TRBJ1-3 TRBV28 once CASSLSGQGGNTIYF TGTGCCAGCAGTTTATCGGGACAGGGTGGAAACACCATATATTTT
15 TRBD2 TRBJ2-5 TRBV29-1 NA CSVRLAGRYQETQYF TGCAGCGTCAGACTAGCGGGACGGTACCAAGAGACCCAGTACTTC
15 NA TRBJ2-6 TRBV27 NA CASSPIEAGANVLTF TGTGCCAGCAGCCCCATAGAGGCTGGGGCCAACGTCCTGACTTTC
15 TRBD2 TRBJ2-7 TRBV6-5 NA CASSYPGGGRYEQYF TGTGCCAGCAGTTACCCAGGCGGCGGGAGGTACGAGCAGTACTTC
14 NA TRBJ1-6 TRBV4-1 NA CASSQLPGRSPLHF TGCGCCAGCAGCCAGTTGCCAGGGAGGTCACCCCTCCACTTT
15 TRBD1 TRBJ1-5 TRBV11-2 once CASQQGARGNQPQHF TGTGCCAGCCAACAGGGGGCGCGGGGCAATCAGCCCCAGCATTTT